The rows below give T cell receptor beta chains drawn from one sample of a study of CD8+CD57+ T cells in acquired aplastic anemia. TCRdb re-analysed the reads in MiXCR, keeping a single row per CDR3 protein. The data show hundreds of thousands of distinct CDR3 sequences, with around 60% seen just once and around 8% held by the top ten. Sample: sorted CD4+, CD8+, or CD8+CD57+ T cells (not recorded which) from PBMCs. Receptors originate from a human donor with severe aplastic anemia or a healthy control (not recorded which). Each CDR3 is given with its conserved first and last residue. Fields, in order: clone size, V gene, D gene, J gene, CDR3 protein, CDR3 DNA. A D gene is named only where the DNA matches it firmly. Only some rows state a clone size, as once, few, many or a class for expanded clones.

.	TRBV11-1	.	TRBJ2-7	CASSLTPDAAYEQYF	TGTGCCAGCAGCTTGACACCCGACGCCGCCTACGAGCAGTACTTC
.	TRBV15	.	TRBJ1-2	CATSIQKDGNYGYTF	TGTGCCACCAGCATACAGAAGGACGGTAACTATGGCTACACCTTC
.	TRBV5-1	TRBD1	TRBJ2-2	CASSLSPRGHMYSGELFF	TGCGCCAGCAGCCTAAGCCCCAGGGGGCACATGTATTCAGGGGAGCTGTTTTTT
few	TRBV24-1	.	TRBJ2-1	CATSDLGSEQFF	TGTGCCACCAGTGATCTCGGGAGTGAGCAGTTCTTC
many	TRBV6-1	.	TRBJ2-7	CASSRDRHYEQYF	TGTGCCAGCAGTCGGGACCGACACTACGAGCAGTACTTC
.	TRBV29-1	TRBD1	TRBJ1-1	CSVAQGTNTEAFF	TGCAGCGTTGCACAGGGGACGAACACTGAAGCTTTCTTT
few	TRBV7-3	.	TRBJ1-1	CASSSSSGEAFF	TGTGCCAGCAGCTCCTCATCGGGGGAAGCTTTCTTT
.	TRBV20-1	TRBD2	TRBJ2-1	CSAQGASGGFINEQFF	TGCAGTGCCCAGGGGGCTAGCGGGGGGTTTATCAATGAGCAGTTCTTC
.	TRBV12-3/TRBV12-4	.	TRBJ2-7	CASSPTGYAYEQYF	TGTGCCAGCAGCCCGACTGGATACGCCTACGAGCAGTACTTC
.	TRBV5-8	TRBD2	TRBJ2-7	CASSLGGLAGANSYEQYF	TGTGCCAGCAGCTTGGGAGGACTAGCGGGAGCAAACTCCTACGAGCAGTACTTC
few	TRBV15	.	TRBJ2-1	CATWTDQNTNEQFF	TGTGCCACCTGGACAGACCAAAACACCAATGAGCAGTTCTTC
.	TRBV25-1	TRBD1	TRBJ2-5	CASSEWTGLGETQYF	TGTGCCAGCAGTGAATGGACAGGGCTTGGGGAGACCCAGTACTTC